This T cell receptor (beta chain) was sequenced during a study of T cell responses to AZD1222 COVID-19 vaccine. On this clone: The antigen is not known.

Germline V lookup: CDR1 MNHEY, CDR2 SVGEGT. V dropped 2 bases and J dropped 4 bases, with 15 bases sitting between them. The CDR3 totals 16 residues. Overall study findings and caveats: Every sample of the repertoires postdated the peak T cell response.

Measured with immunoSEQ multiplex PCR; TCRdb has only the in-frame clones, and not every one. The top ten hold approximately 2% of the sample, which has roughly 150,000 clones, approximately 91% seen once. This sequence joins TRBV6-2 or TRBV6-3 and TRBJ1-5; D perhaps matches TRBD1 (6 bases). The sequence was obtained from an adult in good health. Material: peripheral blood, obtained on day 0 of AZD1222 vaccination. The CDR3 sequence: CASSYHAPGVNQPQHF. CDR3 DNA: TGTGCCAGCAGTTACCACGCCCCAGGGGTTAATCAGCCCCAGCATTTT.